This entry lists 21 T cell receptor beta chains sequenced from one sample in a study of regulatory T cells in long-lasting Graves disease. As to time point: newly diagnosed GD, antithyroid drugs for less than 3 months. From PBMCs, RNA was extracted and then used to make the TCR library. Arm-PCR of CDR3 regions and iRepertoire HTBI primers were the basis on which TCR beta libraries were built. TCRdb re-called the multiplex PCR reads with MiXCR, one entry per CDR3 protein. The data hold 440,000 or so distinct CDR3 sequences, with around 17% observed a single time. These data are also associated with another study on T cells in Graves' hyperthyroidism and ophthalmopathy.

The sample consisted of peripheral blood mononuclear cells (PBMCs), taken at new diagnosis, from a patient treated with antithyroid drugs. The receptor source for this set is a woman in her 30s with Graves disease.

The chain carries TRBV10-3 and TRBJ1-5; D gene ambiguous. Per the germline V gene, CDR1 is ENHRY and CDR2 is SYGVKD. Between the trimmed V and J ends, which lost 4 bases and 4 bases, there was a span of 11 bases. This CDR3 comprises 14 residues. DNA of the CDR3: TGTGCCATCAGTGGTACCGGGGAAAATCAGCCCCAGCATTTT. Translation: CAISGTGENQPQHF.

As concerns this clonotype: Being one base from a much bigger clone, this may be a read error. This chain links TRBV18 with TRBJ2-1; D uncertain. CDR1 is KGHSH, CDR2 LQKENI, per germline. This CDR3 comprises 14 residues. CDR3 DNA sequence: TGTGCCAGCTCAGCACCTTCCCGAGACAATGAGCAGTTCTTC. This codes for CASSAPSRDNEQFF. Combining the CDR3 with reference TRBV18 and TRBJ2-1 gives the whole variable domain NAGVMQNPRHLVRRRGQEARLRCSPMKGHSHVYWYRQLPEEGLKFMVYLQKENIIDESGMPKERFSAEFPKEGPSILRIQQVVRGDSAAYFCASSAPSRDNEQFFGPGTRLTVL.

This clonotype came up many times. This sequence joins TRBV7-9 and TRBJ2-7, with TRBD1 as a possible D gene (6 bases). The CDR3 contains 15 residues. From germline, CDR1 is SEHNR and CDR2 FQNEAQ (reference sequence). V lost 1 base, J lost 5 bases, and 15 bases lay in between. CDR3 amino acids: CASSLESGVEDEQYF. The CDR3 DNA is TGTGCCAGCAGCTTAGAATCAGGGGTGGAGGACGAGCAGTACTTC.

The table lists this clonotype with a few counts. CDR3 amino acids: CALTPRDRASSGANVLTF. CDR3 in DNA: TGTGCCTTGACGCCCCGGGACAGGGCCTCCTCTGGGGCCAACGTCCTGACTTTC. The rearrangement joins TRBV30 to TRBJ2-6; TRBD1 agrees at 9 bases. This CDR3 contains 18 residues. Germline V CDR1 and CDR2: GTSNPN, SVGIG (reference sequence). V shed 7 bases, J shed 0 bases, and the junction held 13 bases outside the gene matches. The full variable domain, in which reference TRBV30 and TRBJ2-6 provide the parts outside the CDR3, is SQTIHQWPATLVQPVGSPLSLECTVEGTSNPNLYWYRQAAGRGLQLLFYSVGIGQISSEVPQNLSASRPQDRQFILSSKKLLLSDSGFYLCALTPRDRASSGANVLTFGAGSRLTVL.

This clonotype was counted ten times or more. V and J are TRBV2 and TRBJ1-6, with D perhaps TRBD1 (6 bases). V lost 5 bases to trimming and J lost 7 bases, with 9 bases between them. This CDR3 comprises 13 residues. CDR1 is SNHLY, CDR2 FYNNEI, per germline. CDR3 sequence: CASSRTENSPLHF. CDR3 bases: TGTGCCAGCAGTCGGACAGAAAATTCACCCCTCCACTTT.

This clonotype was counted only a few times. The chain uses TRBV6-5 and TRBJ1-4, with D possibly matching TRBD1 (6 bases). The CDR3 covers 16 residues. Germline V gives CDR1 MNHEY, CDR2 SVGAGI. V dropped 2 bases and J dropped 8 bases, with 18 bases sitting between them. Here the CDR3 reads CASSYPRGGFKEKLFF. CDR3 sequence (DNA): TGTGCCAGCAGTTACCCTCGGGGGGGCTTTAAAGAAAAACTGTTTTTT.

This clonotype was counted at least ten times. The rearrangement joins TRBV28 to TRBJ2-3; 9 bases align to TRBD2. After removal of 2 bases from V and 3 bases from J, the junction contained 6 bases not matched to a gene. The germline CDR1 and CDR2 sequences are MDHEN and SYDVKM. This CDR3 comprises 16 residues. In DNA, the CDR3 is TGTGCCAGCAGTTTAGAGGCGGGAGGGCTAACAGATACGCAGTATTTT. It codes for CASSLEAGGLTDTQYF.

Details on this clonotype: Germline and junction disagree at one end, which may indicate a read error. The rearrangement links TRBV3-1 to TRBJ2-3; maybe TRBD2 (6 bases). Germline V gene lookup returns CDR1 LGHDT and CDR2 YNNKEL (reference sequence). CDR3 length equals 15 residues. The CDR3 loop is CASSSPGGSTDRQYF. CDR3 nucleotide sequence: TGTGCCAGCAGCTCACCCGGGGGAAGCACAGATAGGCAGTATTTT.

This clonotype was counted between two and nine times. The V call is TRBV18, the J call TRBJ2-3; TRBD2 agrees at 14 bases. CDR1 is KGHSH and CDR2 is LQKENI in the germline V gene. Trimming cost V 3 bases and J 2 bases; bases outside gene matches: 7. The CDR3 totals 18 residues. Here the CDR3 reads CASSPTSGRAVYTDTQYF. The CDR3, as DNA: TGTGCCAGCTCACCGACTAGCGGGAGGGCCGTCTACACAGATACGCAGTATTTT.

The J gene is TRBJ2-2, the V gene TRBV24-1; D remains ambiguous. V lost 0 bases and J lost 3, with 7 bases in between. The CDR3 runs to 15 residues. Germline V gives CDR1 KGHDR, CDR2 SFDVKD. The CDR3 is CATSDLARDTGELFF. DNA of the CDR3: TGTGCCACCAGTGATTTGGCTAGGGACACCGGGGAGCTGTTTTTT.

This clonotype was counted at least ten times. This CDR3 is CASSFNPREGAEAFF. The CDR3 coding sequence is TGCGCCAGCAGCTTTAATCCCAGGGAGGGGGCTGAAGCTTTCTTT. The chain has TRBV5-1 and TRBJ1-1, with D tentatively TRBD1 (6 bases). CDR1 is SGHRS and CDR2 is YFSETQ in the germline V gene. Trimming removed 2 bases from V and 6 bases from J, with 17 bases in between. The CDR3 loop spans 15 amino acids.

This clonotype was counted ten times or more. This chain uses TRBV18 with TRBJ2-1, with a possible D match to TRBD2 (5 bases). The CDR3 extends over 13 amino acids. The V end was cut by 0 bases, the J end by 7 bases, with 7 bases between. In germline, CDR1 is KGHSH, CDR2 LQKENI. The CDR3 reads CASSPPSGNEQFF. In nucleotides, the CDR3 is TGTGCCAGCTCACCACCGTCGGGAAATGAGCAGTTCTTC.

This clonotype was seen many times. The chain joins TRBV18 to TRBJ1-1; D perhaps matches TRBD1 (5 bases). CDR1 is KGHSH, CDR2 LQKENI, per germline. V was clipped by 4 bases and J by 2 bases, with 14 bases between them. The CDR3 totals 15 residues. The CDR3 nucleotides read TGTGCCAGCTCACGTCGAGACAGTACCAACACTGAAGCTTTCTTT. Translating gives CASSRRDSTNTEAFF.

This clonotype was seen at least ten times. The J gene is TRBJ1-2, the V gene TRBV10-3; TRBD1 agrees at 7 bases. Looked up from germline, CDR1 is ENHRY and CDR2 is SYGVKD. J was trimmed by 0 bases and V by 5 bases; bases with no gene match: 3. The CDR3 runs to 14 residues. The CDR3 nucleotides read TGTGCCATCAGTAAAGGGACAGCTAACTATGGCTACACCTTC. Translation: CAISKGTANYGYTF.

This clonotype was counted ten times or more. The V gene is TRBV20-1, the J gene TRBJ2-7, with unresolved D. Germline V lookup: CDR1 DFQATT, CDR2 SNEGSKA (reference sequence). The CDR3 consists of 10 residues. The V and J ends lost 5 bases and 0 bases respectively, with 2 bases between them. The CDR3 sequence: CSASSYEQYF. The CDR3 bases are TGCAGTGCTTCCTCCTACGAGCAGTACTTC.

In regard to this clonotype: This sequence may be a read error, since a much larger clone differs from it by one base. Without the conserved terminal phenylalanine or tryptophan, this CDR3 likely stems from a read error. The CDR3 is CASSSRGLANDEQFY. CDR3 nucleotide sequence: TGTGCCAGCAGCTCAAGGGGACTAGCTAATGATGAGCAGTTCTAC. V and J are TRBV9 and TRBJ2-1, with TRBD2 matching 9 bases. The CDR3 totals 15 residues. From germline, CDR1 is SGDLS and CDR2 YYNGEE. Trimming took 4 bases from V and 8 from J; bases not matched to a gene: 10.

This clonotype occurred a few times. The CDR3 nucleotides read TGTGCCAGCAAAATCTCAACGGGACAAAGCTACGAGCAGTACTTC. It yields the protein CASKISTGQSYEQYF. The V gene is TRBV28, the J gene TRBJ2-7; weak D call: TRBD1 (6 bases). The CDR3 is made up of 15 amino acids. Germline V gene sequence: CDR1 MDHEN, CDR2 SYDVKM. Trimming left V 7 bases short and J 3 bases short, with 19 bases between.

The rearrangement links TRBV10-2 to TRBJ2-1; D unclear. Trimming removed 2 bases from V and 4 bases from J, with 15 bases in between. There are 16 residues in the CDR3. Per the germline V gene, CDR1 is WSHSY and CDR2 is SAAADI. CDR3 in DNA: TGCGCCAGCAGTGAGACGGGCCCAGCCCGATACAATGAGCAGTTCTTC. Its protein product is CASSETGPARYNEQFF.

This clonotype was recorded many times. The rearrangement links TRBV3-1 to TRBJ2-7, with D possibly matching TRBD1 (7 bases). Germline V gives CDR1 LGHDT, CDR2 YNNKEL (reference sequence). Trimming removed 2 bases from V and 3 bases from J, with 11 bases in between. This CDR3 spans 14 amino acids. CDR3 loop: CASSQSGGGYEQYF. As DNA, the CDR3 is TGTGCCAGCAGCCAATCAGGGGGAGGCTACGAGCAGTACTTC.

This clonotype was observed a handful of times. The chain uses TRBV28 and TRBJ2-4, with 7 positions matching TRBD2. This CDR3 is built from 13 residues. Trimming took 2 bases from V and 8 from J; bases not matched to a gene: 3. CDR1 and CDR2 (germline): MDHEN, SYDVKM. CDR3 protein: CASSLGGGDIQYF. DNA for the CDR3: TGTGCCAGCAGTTTAGGGGGAGGGGACATTCAGTACTTC.

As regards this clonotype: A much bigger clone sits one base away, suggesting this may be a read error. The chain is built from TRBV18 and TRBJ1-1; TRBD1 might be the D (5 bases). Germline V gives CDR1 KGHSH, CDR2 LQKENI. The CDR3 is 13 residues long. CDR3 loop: CASSPWAGSDAFF. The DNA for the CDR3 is TGTGCCAGCAGCCCCTGGGCAGGGTCTGACGCTTTCTTT.